This TCR beta chain was captured in a study of blood T cell repertoires in COVID-19. Study-wide background: PBMCs, B-cell-depleted T cells, or T cells were the source of the cDNA or gDNA that made up the material.

In the authors' methods: Nucleated cell number was recorded as an estimate derived from reference gene primer amplification. TCRdb's table, derived via immunoSEQ multiplex PCR, lists solely in-frame clones and lacks some. That table gives V, J and clone size, and the DNA gave D and trimming. There are 100,000 to 150,000 clones in the sample; around 86% occur only once, and 25% to 30% lies in the top ten. Germline-derived CDR1 and CDR2 are MNHEY and SVGAGI. The ends were cut back, 6 bases at V and 6 bases at J, with 17 bases in the middle. This CDR3 has 15 residues. This receptor was taken from a woman older than 75 with acute or convalescent COVID-19. The specimen was peripheral blood. The chain links TRBV6-5 to TRBJ2-2, with a possible D match to TRBD2 (7 bases). The CDR3 loop reads CASRPGGGASGELFF. In DNA form, the CDR3 reads TGTGCCAGCAGACCCGGTGGGGGGGCGTCCGGGGAGCTGTTTTTT.